This is a list of T cell receptor beta chains from one sample in a study of CD8+ T cells in alopecia areata. The assay was immunoSEQ multiplex PCR, and TCRdb's table has in-frame clones only and misses some. The profile shows some 130,000 clones, around 49% of them singletons. The sample in question was CD8+ T cells sorted from blood, obtained at week 0. The receptors come from a human donor with alopecia areata. The CDR3 runs from the conserved cysteine through the conserved F or W. The order of the fields is V gene, clone size, J gene, D gene, CDR3 protein, CDR3 DNA. A D gene is named only where the DNA matches it firmly. Part of the rows lack a size; the others show once, few, many or a class for expanded clones.

TRBV4-2	NA	TRBJ2-7	NA	CASSQDLGESYEQYF	TGTGCCAGCAGCCAAGATTTGGGGGAATCCTACGAGCAGTACTTC
TRBV30	NA	TRBJ1-6	NA	CAWSSGGLSPLHF	TGTGCCTGGAGTAGCGGGGGGCTGTCACCCCTCCACTTT
TRBV14	NA	TRBJ2-5	NA	CASSPSRGGVETQYF	TGTGCCAGCAGCCCCTCTCGAGGGGGGGTCGAGACCCAGTACTTC
TRBV27	NA	TRBJ2-1	NA	CASGQFLRNEQFF	TGTGCCAGCGGCCAGTTTTTACGTAATGAGCAGTTCTTC
TRBV30	few	TRBJ1-5	TRBD1	CAWSEGAEQPQHF	TGTGCCTGGAGTGAGGGGGCCGAACAGCCCCAGCATTTT
TRBV7-9	NA	TRBJ1-1	TRBD1	CASSPLRQGRTEAFF	TGTGCCAGCAGCCCCCTCCGACAGGGACGTACTGAAGCTTTCTTT
TRBV13	NA	TRBJ2-3	NA	CASSLDKGSTDTQYF	TGTGCCAGCAGCTTAGATAAGGGCTCCACAGATACGCAGTATTTT
TRBV6-1	NA	TRBJ2-7	NA	CASSEEGTGYEQYF	TGTGCCAGCAGTGAAGAGGGGACTGGCTACGAGCAGTACTTC
TRBV29-1	few	TRBJ1-2	NA	CSVLSNYGYTF	TGCAGCGTTCTGAGTAACTATGGCTACACCTTC
TRBV5-1	NA	TRBJ2-2	TRBD1	CASCAPGQENTGELFF	TGCGCCAGCTGCGCTCCGGGACAGGAAAACACCGGGGAGCTGTTTTTT
TRBV13	few	TRBJ1-2	NA	CASSLGQDYGYTF	TGTGCCAGCAGCTTAGGACAGGACTATGGCTACACCTTC
TRBV7-8	NA	TRBJ1-2	TRBD1	CASSFGTGGVYGYTF	TGTGCCAGCAGCTTCGGGACAGGGGGCGTCTATGGCTACACCTTC
TRBV7-8	NA	TRBJ1-2	TRBD1	CASSWGQGALGYTF	TGTGCCAGCAGCTGGGGACAGGGGGCGTTGGGCTACACCTTC
TRBV5-6	NA	TRBJ1-5	NA	CASSTMTGGNQPQHF	TGTGCCAGCAGCACTATGACTGGGGGCAATCAGCCCCAGCATTTT
TRBV29-1	NA	TRBJ2-7	NA	CSVEQQLSEQYF	TGCAGCGTTGAACAACAGCTTAGCGAGCAGTACTTC
TRBV15	NA	TRBJ2-7	TRBD2	CATSRERGGSYEQYF	TGTGCCACCAGCAGAGAACGGGGGGGATCCTACGAGCAGTACTTC
TRBV29-1	NA	TRBJ2-7	TRBD1	CSAGTGRHEQYF	TGCAGCGCCGGGACAGGGAGACACGAGCAGTACTTC